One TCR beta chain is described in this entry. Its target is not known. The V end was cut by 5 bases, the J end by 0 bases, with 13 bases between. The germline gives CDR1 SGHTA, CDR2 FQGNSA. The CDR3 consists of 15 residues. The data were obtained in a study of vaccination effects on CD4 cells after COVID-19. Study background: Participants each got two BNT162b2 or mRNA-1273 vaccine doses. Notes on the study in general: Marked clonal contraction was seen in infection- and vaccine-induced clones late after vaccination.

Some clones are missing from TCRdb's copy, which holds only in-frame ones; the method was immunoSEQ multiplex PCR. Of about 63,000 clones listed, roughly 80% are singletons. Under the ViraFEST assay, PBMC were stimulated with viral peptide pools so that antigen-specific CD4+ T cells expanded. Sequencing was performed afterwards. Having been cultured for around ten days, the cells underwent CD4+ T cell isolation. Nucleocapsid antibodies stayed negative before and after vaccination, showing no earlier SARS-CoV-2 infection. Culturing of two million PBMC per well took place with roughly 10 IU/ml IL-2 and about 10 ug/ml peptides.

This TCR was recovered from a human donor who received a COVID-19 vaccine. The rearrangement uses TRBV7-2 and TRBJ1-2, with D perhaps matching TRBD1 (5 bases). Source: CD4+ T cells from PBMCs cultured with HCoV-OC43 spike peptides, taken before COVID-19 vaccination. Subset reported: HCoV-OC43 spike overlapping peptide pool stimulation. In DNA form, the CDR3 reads TGTGCCAGCAGCGGAGAGGGGTTAGCTAACTATGGCTACACCTTC. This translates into CASSGEGLANYGYTF.